A selection of T cell receptor beta chains follows, all from one sample in a study of blood T cell repertoires in COVID-19. Repertoires were generated with immunoSEQ multiplex PCR, while TCRdb's copy carries only in-frame clones and drops some. The sample comprises about 170,000 clones, around four fifths of which are singletons, and approximately 2.9% rests with the top ten. Sequenced: peripheral blood. These TCRs come from a woman aged 55-70 years with acute or convalescent COVID-19. Both conserved end residues are part of each CDR3.

TRBV6-4	TRBJ1-1	CASSETGKLGMNTEAFF
TRBV14	TRBJ2-3	CASSQEPQGVDTQYF
TRBV19	TRBJ2-3	CASSTGLGGPDTQYF
TRBV12-5	TRBJ2-2	CASGLYRDYLNTGELFF
TRBV5-4	TRBJ1-1	CASSPGQVNTEAFF
TRBV7-7	TRBJ2-1	CASSRLAGEAPNEQFF
TRBV5-1	TRBJ2-7	CASSLRDSLYEQYF
TRBV7-8	TRBJ1-4	CASSLDRNELTNEKLFF
TRBV7-2	TRBJ2-3	CASATGVSDTQYF
TRBV5-1	TRBJ2-1	CASSLGGQFYNEQFF
TRBV7-9	TRBJ1-2	CASSLDVTLVGYTF
TRBV2	TRBJ1-2	CASRKTGADYGYTF
TRBV9	TRBJ1-3	CASSGGQGYGNTIYF
TRBV5-8	TRBJ2-1	CASSLYPSSYNEQFF
TRBV9	TRBJ1-2	CASSSRDRGNYGYTF
TRBV30	TRBJ2-5	CAWGGGVEETQYF
TRBV7-2	TRBJ1-2	CASSSQGQINYGYTF
TRBV7-9	TRBJ2-3	CASSLAIGGFGTDTQYF
TRBV4-3	TRBJ1-1	CASSQGQANTEAFF
TRBV2	TRBJ1-2	CASSEEGLSLDGYTF
TRBV5-4	TRBJ1-2	CASSEEGTYGYTF
TRBV7-9	TRBJ1-1	CASSLRQAENTEAFF
TRBV6-4	TRBJ1-1	CASSAGGGLEAFF
TRBV11-2	TRBJ1-3	CASSRMTGSPSGNTIYF
TRBV27	TRBJ1-5	CASSFRETGQPQHF
TRBV6-5	TRBJ2-7	CATASTGRFYEQYF
TRBV28	TRBJ2-3	CASSPGQVKADTQYF
TRBV6-5	TRBJ1-6	CASRTGGSGNSPLHF
TRBV21-1	TRBJ1-5	CASNLHRGSRTGINQPQHF
TRBV7-2	TRBJ2-7	CASSSDRGRYEQYF
TRBV16	TRBJ2-6	CASMNGTGVPGANVLTF